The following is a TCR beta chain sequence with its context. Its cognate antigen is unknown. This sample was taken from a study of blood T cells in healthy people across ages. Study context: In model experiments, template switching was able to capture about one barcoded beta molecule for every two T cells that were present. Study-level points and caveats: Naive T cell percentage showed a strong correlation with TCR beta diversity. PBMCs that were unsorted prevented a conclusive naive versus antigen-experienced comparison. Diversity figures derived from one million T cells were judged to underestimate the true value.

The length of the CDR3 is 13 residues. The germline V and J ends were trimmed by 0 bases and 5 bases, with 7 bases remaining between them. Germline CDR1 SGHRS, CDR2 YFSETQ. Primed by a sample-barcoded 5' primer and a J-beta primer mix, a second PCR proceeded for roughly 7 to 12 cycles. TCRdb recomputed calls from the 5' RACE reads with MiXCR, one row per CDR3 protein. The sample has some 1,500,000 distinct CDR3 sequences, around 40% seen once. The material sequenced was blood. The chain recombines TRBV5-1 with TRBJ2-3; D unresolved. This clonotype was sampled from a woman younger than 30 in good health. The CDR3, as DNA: TGCGCCAGCAGCTTGGTCCCGGGAGATACGCAGTATTTT. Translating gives CASSLVPGDTQYF.